This T cell receptor beta chain was obtained from a study of T-cell memory formation after mild COVID-19 (dated by TCRdb to about 2021). Broadly, across the study: TCR sequence clusters from the two donors were found to be largely donor specific. Longitudinal TCRalpha and TCRbeta repertoire sequencing tracked T-cell clones expanding and contracting after mild COVID-19 in a couple of donors. The cohort was made up of two young adult volunteers, one female and one male, who were previously healthy. Summary of the overall study and its limitations: Some responding clones were found in pre-infection memory, which suggests that pre-existing cross-reactive memory T cells took part in the SARS-CoV-2 response. Contracting CD4+ clones were found mainly in CM and EM memory subsets, while CD8+ clones were enriched in EMRA. SARS-CoV-2 specificity of the second-wave clones peaking on day 37 was not confirmed. Clones that contracted from day 15 to 85 showed balanced CD4/CD8 phenotypes, whereas a second wave of clones that expanded from day 15 to 37 leaned towards CD4+. The study included only two mild cases, and larger cohorts that include severe cases with pre-infection samples were judged to be necessary.

Data came from an Illumina NovaSeq 6000. Using 5'RACE with constant-segment primers, TCRalpha and TCRbeta cDNA libraries were constructed, with sample barcodes and unique molecular identifiers added in the process. Trizol reagent was used to extract RNA from every sample. Amplification of the libraries took two PCR steps, and the second step added a second sample barcode plus Illumina TruSeq adapters. The libraries were sequenced on an Illumina NovaSeq using 2 x 150 bp paired-end reads. The paper's data handling went like this. The reads were demultiplexed and collapsed into UMI-guided consensus sequences using migec v1.2.7. Using mixcr v2.1.11, the UMI consensuses were aligned to TRA and TRB V and J templates and assembled into clonotypes. Expanded or contracted clonotypes were those called significant by both edgeR and NoisET, with noise models trained on biological replicates. For edgeR calls, the cutoffs were a false discovery rate-adjusted p below 0.01 and a log2 fold-change threshold of 1. As an exploratory analysis of dynamics, PCA with hierarchical clustering was applied to max-normalized trajectories of the 1000 most abundant clonotypes. The CD4 or CD8 phenotype of responding clones was assigned using the separately sequenced CD4+ and CD8+ repertoires. Through fastp at Q25 and MiXCR, TCRdb rebuilt clones from the public reads, retaining in-frame beta chains. Each CDR3 protein gets just one entry, which takes the most common genes and DNA from the rows behind it. TCRdb, not the original authors, processed these V and J calls. In this sample the table shows 350,000 or so distinct CDR3 sequences, over 10% of which occur a single time. The top ten constitute about a fifth of the sample.

There are many counts of this clonotype. Its antigen is unknown. No base quality information exists; no much larger clone differs at one position. The junction carries 8 bases between V and J, which are trimmed by 2 bases and 4 bases respectively. CDR1 and CDR2 are read off the germline V gene (reference sequence) as SEHNR and FQNEAQ. Counted from cysteine to phenylalanine, this CDR3 has 13 amino acids. Just the 39-base CDR3 DNA is kept, in frame starting at base 1. Ficoll-Paque density gradient centrifugation was the method used to isolate PBMCs. This TCR derives from a man between 18 and 35 years old who had mild COVID-19 (a few samples of this study predate the infection). The sample titles of this study are shuffled in the database, so cell type and time point are left out; the donor was told from shared clones. This receptor chain uses TRBV7-9 and TRBJ2-5, with the D gene uncertain. The sequencing input was PBMCs or a T cell subset sorted from them (not recorded which). The CDR3 region: CASSLNSGETQYF. The base sequence is TGTGCCAGCAGCTTAAACAGTGGAGAGACCCAGTACTTC.